This T cell receptor beta chain was sequenced for a study of blood T cell repertoires in COVID-19 (TCRdb year 2020). At the level of the whole study: Samples from collaborators originated in the United States, Italy and Spain and spanned both the acute and convalescent phases of COVID-19. A de-identified subject ID, COVID-19 status, age in years and sex were almost always included in the sample metadata. Samples came from the ongoing ImmuneRACE study (first 160 participants) plus 1,254 subjects from 6 global collaborators. Where available, HLA class I and class II types were taken from metadata supplied by the sample provider and were not determined by assay-based typing. The repertoires were made available in a free public database intended to serve as a resource for research on the immune response to SARS-CoV-2. Subjects who had been exposed to COVID-19, were actively infected with it, or had recovered from it provided the deeply sampled blood TCRbeta repertoires that made up the dataset. The prospective study material was composed of cDNA or gDNA derived from T cells, B-cell-depleted T cells, or PBMCs.

From a lookup of the germline V gene, CDR1 and CDR2 are MGHDK and SYGVNS. For this chain, trimming is 0 bases at the V end and 3 bases at the J end, and the number of junction bases without a gene match is 12. Including the terminal cysteine and phenylalanine, the CDR3 comprises 18 residues. CDR3 DNA is the only sequence kept; it has 54 bases, read in frame from the first base. As regards this clone: The target of this receptor is not known. There are no base qualities to consult, and no much larger clone falls within one base.

TCRbeta CDR3 regions were amplified from genomic DNA by means of the immunoSEQ Assay, a bias-controlled multiplex PCR. Per the source publication's procedure: Within the assay, amplification of reference gene primers was used to estimate how many nucleated cells each sample contained. To quantify the absolute abundance of each unique TCRbeta CDR3 rearrangement, sequence reads were collapsed and filtered. For each sample, productive Simpson clonality was calculated by taking the square root of Simpson's diversity index across productive rearrangements. TCRdb carries this immuneACCESS record with in-frame sequences only. Its versions omit some clonotypes, under half of them owing to an unresolved V gene in the studies checked, with the rest unexplained. The V and J calls and clone size were taken over from that table, and D and trimming were inferred from the DNA. This sample lists about 250,000 clones; over 75% were detected once. 3% to 3.5% of the sample goes to the ten largest clones.

Beyond this particular receptor, the publication reports: How much clinical and demographic metadata was included differed by source and by participant, and the metadata was provided uncurated.

In the prospective study, participants were about 18 to 89 years old, resided in around 25 geographic areas of the United States, and were enrolled through a virtual design. In the prospective study, cohorts were assigned on the basis of participant-reported clinical history obtained from a screening survey and a study questionnaire. Exposed participants were defined as having been in contact with someone with a PCR-confirmed or clinician-diagnosed COVID-19 case within 2 weeks of study entry. Mobile phlebotomists in the prospective study collected whole blood, serum and a nasopharyngeal or oropharyngeal swab from every participant. Participants in the prospective study had the option to provide additional blood draws and questionnaires over a roughly two-month period. Before DNA extraction, blood samples from the prospective study were shipped at room temperature or frozen.

The receptor was isolated from a woman aged 40-49 years who had been exposed to COVID-19. The sample consisted of PBMCs or T cells enriched from blood (not recorded which). The rearrangement combines TRBV25-1 with TRBJ1-2; TRBD1 lines up with 8 middle nucleotides. The sequenced DNA is TGTGCCAGCAGTGAATACGGCAGGGGGCGCGGTTTGGACTATGGCTACACCTTC. The translation is CASSEYGRGRGLDYGYTF.